These 32 T cell receptor beta chains were sequenced from one sample in a study of T cell changes during pregnancy in multiple sclerosis (dated by TCRdb to 2018 to 2020). The library was produced with the immunoSEQ multiplex PCR assay. Not all clones reach the TCRdb copy of this immuneACCESS table, which keeps in-frame sequences only. Checked studies attribute under half of the gap to unresolved V genes and leave the rest unexplained. Recorded for this sample are tens of thousands of clones; more than 70% of them occurred a single time. The ten largest account for around 5.6% of the sample. The specimen was CD8+ T cells from peripheral blood mononuclear cells, collected after pregnancy. Source of these receptors: a female donor in good health, enrolled as a control in a pregnancy study.

The rearrangement joins TRBV4-1 to TRBJ2-1; possible D gene TRBD2, 5 bases. Trimming shortened V by 1 base and J by 7 bases, and 14 bases separated the two germline ends. The CDR3 sequence is 15 residues long. CDR1 is MGHRA, CDR2 YSYEKL, per germline. The CDR3: CASSQVLTGYNEQFF. The CDR3 nucleotides read TGCGCCAGCAGCCAAGTTTTAACGGGGTATAATGAGCAGTTCTTC.

The chain has TRBV4-3 and TRBJ2-2, with 15 bases lining up with TRBD2. The CDR3 runs 18 residues. The germline gives CDR1 LGHNA, CDR2 YSLEER. Losses at the gene ends were 4 bases for V and 6 bases for J; bases not matched to a gene: 9. CDR3 sequence (DNA): TGCGCCAGCAGCCTTTCTCCCTGGACTAGCGGGGGGGCCGGGGAGCTGTTTTTT. Translation gives CASSLSPWTSGGAGELFF.

The genes are TRBV9 and TRBJ1-3, with TRBD1 as a possible D gene (5 bases). The CDR3 is 13 amino acids. Trimming left V 3 bases short and J 4 bases short, with 8 bases between. Germline V gives CDR1 SGDLS, CDR2 YYNGEE. CDR3 sequence reads: CASSGGSGNTIYF. CDR3 in DNA: TGTGCCAGCAGCGGGGGCTCCGGAAACACCATATATTTT.

This clone was recorded a few times. This chain links TRBV7-9 with TRBJ1-1; D not resolved. The V end lost 1 base, the J end lost 5 bases, and 5 bases lay between the germline ends. Per germline, CDR1 SEHNR and CDR2 FQNEAQ (reference sequence). The CDR3 is 12 amino acids. The CDR3 DNA follows: TGTGCCAGCAGCTTAGGGGAGACTGAAGCTTTCTTT. Translation gives CASSLGETEAFF.

J is TRBJ1-5 and V is TRBV9; D is unclear. V lost 4 bases and J lost 4, with 6 bases in between. The CDR3 is made up of 12 amino acids. Germline V lookup: CDR1 SGDLS, CDR2 YYNGEE. The CDR3 nucleotides are TGTGCCAGCAGCAACGGGAATCAGCCCCAGCATTTT. It codes for CASSNGNQPQHF.

This chain links TRBV7-3 with TRBJ2-3, with TRBD2 matching 9 bases. This CDR3 is 16 amino acids long. The germline V gene encodes CDR1 SGHTA and CDR2 FQGTGA. The V gene end was trimmed by 0 bases and the J gene end by 2 bases; junction bases not matched to a gene: 3. The CDR3 loop is CASSLTSGGITDTQYF. CDR3 coding DNA: TGTGCCAGCAGCTTAACCAGCGGGGGGATCACAGATACGCAGTATTTT.

The V and J genes are TRBV19 and TRBJ2-2, with D tentatively TRBD1 (5 bases). The CDR3 length is 18 residues. CDR1 and CDR2 from the germline V gene are LNHDA and SQIVND (reference sequence). Deletions cut 2 bases from V and 6 bases from J, with 22 bases between. The CDR3: CASSISRYKGVGSGELFF. The CDR3 DNA is TGTGCCAGTAGTATAAGTCGGTATAAAGGGGTCGGCTCCGGGGAGCTGTTTTTT.

The chain has TRBV5-6 and TRBJ2-5; D may be TRBD1 (6 bases). The CDR3 runs 12 residues. Germline CDR1 reads SGHDT; CDR2 reads YYEEEE. Between the trimmed V and J ends, which lost 4 bases and 3 bases, there was a span of 7 bases. CDR3 loop: CASSEGEETQYF. DNA for the CDR3: TGTGCCAGCAGCGAGGGGGAAGAGACCCAGTACTTC. Full variable domain (outside the CDR3, taken from reference TRBV5-6 and TRBJ2-5): DAGVTQSPTHLIKTRGQQVTLRCSPKSGHDTVSWYQQALGQGPQFIFQYYEEEERQRGNFPDRFSGHQFPNYSSELNVNALLLGDSALYLCASSEGEETQYFGPGTRLLVL.

The CDR3: CSDLQLGTGYF. The CDR3 DNA reads as TGCAGCGACCTCCAGTTGGGGACAGGGTACTTC. This chain links TRBV29-1 with TRBJ2-5; 8 bases match TRBD1. The CDR3 runs to 11 residues. V lost 7 bases, J lost 13 bases, and 11 bases stayed unmatched. Germline-derived CDR1 and CDR2 are SQVTM and ANQGSEA.

The chain has TRBV29-1 and TRBJ2-7, with a tentative D call TRBD2 (7 bases). The germline CDR1 and CDR2 sequences are SQVTM and ANQGSEA. This CDR3 has 13 amino acids. V lost 3 bases, J lost 3 bases, and 12 bases lay in between. CDR3 sequence: CSVEGGQNYEQYF. CDR3 in DNA: TGCAGCGTTGAGGGGGGGCAGAACTACGAGCAGTACTTC.

The genes are TRBV28 and TRBJ2-3; 9 nucleotides align to TRBD1. The junction had 23 bases not matched to a gene; V was cut back by 6 bases and J by 1 base. The CDR3 covers 21 residues. Germline CDR1 and CDR2: MDHEN and SYDVKM. In DNA, the CDR3 is TGTGCCAGCAGAAACGACTTCCCGGGACAGGGACCGGTACCCCGCACAGATACGCAGTATTTT. Its protein is CASRNDFPGQGPVPRTDTQYF.

This sequence joins TRBV5-4 and TRBJ2-5, with a possible D match to TRBD1 (5 bases). The DNA end lines up better with TRBJ2-7; the J call may be wrong. The CDR3 has 13 amino acids. The germline gives CDR1 SGHNT, CDR2 YYREEE (reference sequence). The CDR3 here is CASVGPDTHEQYF. DNA of the CDR3: TGTGCCAGCGTGGGGCCCGACACTCACGAGCAGTACTTC.

The V call is TRBV19, the J call TRBJ1-4; D unclear. Germline lookup yields CDR1 LNHDA and CDR2 SQIVND (reference sequence). Trimming left V 9 bases short and J 4 bases short, with 15 bases between. CDR3 size: 14 residues. The CDR3 spells CASRRGPLNEKLFF. CDR3 nucleotide sequence: TGTGCCAGCCGAAGAGGGCCCCTTAATGAAAAACTGTTTTTT.

This rearrangement joins TRBV12-5 to TRBJ2-7; perhaps TRBD2 as D (5 bases). Germline lookup yields CDR1 LGHNT and CDR2 FRNRAP. V was cut by 1 base and J by 1 base, with 8 bases left in between. The CDR3 is 14 residues long. This CDR3 reads CASGLGGLSYEQYF. The CDR3 DNA sequence: TGTGCTAGTGGTTTGGGCGGGCTATCCTACGAGCAGTACTTC.

The chain links TRBV27 to TRBJ2-7, with a weak D call TRBD2 (7 bases). This CDR3 is 15 amino acids long. V lost 4 bases to trimming and J lost 0 bases, with 13 bases between them. CDR1 and CDR2 (germline): MNHEY, SMNVEV (reference sequence). CDR3: CASSWGGQSSYEQYF. CDR3 sequence (DNA): TGTGCCAGCAGTTGGGGGGGGCAGAGCTCCTACGAGCAGTACTTC.

The V gene is TRBV7-9, the J gene TRBJ1-1; D is undetermined. This CDR3 contains 12 residues. From germline, CDR1 is SEHNR and CDR2 FQNEAQ (reference sequence). V lost 0 bases and J 8 bases, leaving 7 bases between the germline ends. CDR3 bases: TGTGCCAGCAGCTTAGCGGTAGAAGAAGCTTTCTTT. It specifies CASSLAVEEAFF.

This chain links TRBV4-3 with TRBJ2-7; D is possibly TRBD1 (8 bases). The CDR3 spans 15 residues. The V gene lost 5 bases and the J gene lost 4 bases, with 18 bases spanning the gap. The germline V gene encodes CDR1 LGHNA and CDR2 YSLEER. In DNA form, the CDR3 reads TGCGCCAGCAGCTTGAACAGGGGGACTAATTACGAGCAGTACTTC. It yields the protein CASSLNRGTNYEQYF.

The chain is built from TRBV19 and TRBJ1-1; D not resolved. This CDR3 is 13 amino acids long. Trimming removed 6 bases from V and 3 bases from J, with 11 bases in between. From germline, CDR1 is LNHDA and CDR2 SQIVND (reference sequence). This CDR3 reads CASRNGEDTEAFF. Here the CDR3 DNA reads TGTGCCAGTAGGAACGGGGAGGACACTGAAGCTTTCTTT.

J is TRBJ2-7 and V is TRBV27, with D hard to call. V lost 7 bases and J 4 bases, leaving 8 bases between the germline ends. The CDR3 is made up of 11 amino acids. The germline gives CDR1 MNHEY, CDR2 SMNVEV (reference sequence). CDR3 sequence (DNA): TGTGCCAGCAAAAAACTTTACGAGCAGTACTTC. Protein sequence: CASKKLYEQYF.

This CDR3 reads CASKGGREAFF. The CDR3, as DNA: TGTGCCAGCAAGGGGGGGCGAGAAGCTTTCTTT. The V and J genes are TRBV2 and TRBJ1-1; D may be TRBD1 (6 bases). Per the germline V gene, CDR1 is SNHLY and CDR2 is FYNNEI. V shed 7 bases and J shed 8 bases, with 11 bases lying between them. CDR3 length: 11 residues.

J is TRBJ1-3 and V is TRBV5-4; tentative D call: TRBD1 (5 bases). The ends were cut back, 5 bases at V and 4 bases at J, with 16 bases in the middle. Germline assignment: CDR1 SGHNT and CDR2 YYREEE (reference sequence). The CDR3 length is 15 residues. The CDR3 loop is CASRSGTLPGNTIYF. The CDR3 region has the DNA TGTGCCAGCAGGTCCGGGACTCTACCCGGAAACACCATATATTTT.

This clone was recorded once. The chain couples TRBV7-6 to TRBJ1-2; possibly TRBD1 for D (6 bases). There are 15 residues in the CDR3. The germline V and J ends were trimmed by 5 bases and 4 bases, with 17 bases remaining between them. Germline CDR1 and CDR2: SGHVS and FNYEAQ. The CDR3 reads CASSATTGSGYGYTF. CDR3 DNA sequence: TGTGCCAGCAGCGCCACGACAGGTTCAGGCTATGGCTACACCTTC.

The chain joins TRBV4-1 to TRBJ2-3; D not certain. This CDR3 is 13 amino acids long. Trimming took 1 base from V and 4 from J, leaving 6 bases between them. The germline V gene has CDR1 MGHRA and CDR2 YSYEKL. Written as DNA, the CDR3 is TGCGCCAGCAGCCAAGCCCTCGCAGATACGCAGTATTTT. It is translated as CASSQALADTQYF.

The V call is TRBV2, the J call TRBJ1-6, with 9 bases that match TRBD1. This CDR3 comprises 16 residues. From germline, CDR1 is SNHLY and CDR2 FYNNEI. The J segment lost 5 bases and the V segment lost 1 base, leaving 3 bases of the junction unmatched. This chain's CDR3 is CASSEERTGDNSPLHF. CDR3 DNA: TGTGCCAGCAGTGAAGAAAGGACAGGGGATAATTCACCCCTCCACTTT.

The chain recombines TRBV4-3 with TRBJ2-7; 9 bases line up with TRBD1. CDR1 LGHNA and CDR2 YSLEER come from the germline V gene. The trim removed 1 base at V and 4 bases at J, leaving 8 bases unmatched. There are 16 residues in the CDR3. The CDR3 is CASSQGAGTGSYEQYF. CDR3 sequence (DNA): TGCGCCAGCAGCCAAGGAGCAGGGACAGGGAGTTACGAGCAGTACTTC.

The chain links TRBV29-1 to TRBJ1-3, with 9 bases that match TRBD1. The V and J ends lost 6 bases and 4 bases, in that order; junction bases with no gene match: 4. The CDR3 runs 13 residues. Germline CDR1 SQVTM, CDR2 ANQGSEA. The CDR3 sequence: CSVTGTGGNTIYF. The CDR3 nucleotides read TGCAGCGTCACCGGGACAGGGGGAAACACCATATATTTT.

V gene TRBV27 combines with J gene TRBJ2-7; 9 bases fit TRBD1. Trimming removed 4 bases from V and 7 bases from J; junction bases left unmatched: 8. CDR1 is MNHEY and CDR2 is SMNVEV in the germline V gene (reference sequence). The CDR3 has 14 residues. CDR3 nucleotides: TGTGCCAGCAGTTCCGCCGGGACAGGGAATGAGCAGTACTTC. The encoded protein is CASSSAGTGNEQYF.

V and J are TRBV9 and TRBJ2-7, with TRBD2 matching over 7 bases. V was clipped by 0 bases and J by 4 bases; unmatched bases: 4. Germline values: CDR1 SGDLS, CDR2 YYNGEE. This CDR3 comprises 14 residues. DNA of the CDR3: TGTGCCAGCAGCGTAGGGGCGGGGGTGTACGAGCAGTACTTC. This sequence encodes CASSVGAGVYEQYF.

The chain is built from TRBV12-5 and TRBJ1-1, with 9 nucleotides matching TRBD1. Germline CDR1 is LGHNT and CDR2 is FRNRAP. CDR3 length: 14 residues. J was trimmed by 5 bases and V by 3 bases; bases with no gene match: 4. The CDR3 DNA reads as TGTGCTAGTGGTTTAGGGACAGGGATAACTGAAGCTTTCTTT. Translating it yields CASGLGTGITEAFF.

The V call is TRBV27, the J call TRBJ1-2, with 10 bases identical to TRBD1. Trimming took 10 bases from V and 2 from J; bases not matched to a gene: 10. CDR3 length: 15 residues. Germline V lookup: CDR1 MNHEY, CDR2 SMNVEV (reference sequence). For the CDR3, the DNA is TGTGCCACCCCTCGCAGGGGACAGGGGAACTATGGCTACACCTTC. Translating it yields CATPRRGQGNYGYTF.

The chain couples TRBV7-9 to TRBJ2-1, with 7 bases lining up with TRBD1. V lost 5 bases to trimming and J lost 0 bases; unmatched junction nucleotides: 7. Germline-derived CDR1 and CDR2 are SEHNR and FQNEAQ (reference sequence). This CDR3 has 16 residues. CDR3 amino acids: CASSLEAGGSYNEQFF. Written as DNA, the CDR3 is TGTGCCAGCAGCCTAGAGGCAGGGGGCTCCTACAATGAGCAGTTCTTC.

This chain connects TRBV4-2 to TRBJ2-3; 16 bases align to TRBD2. This CDR3 region has 18 residues. Trimming removed 3 bases from V and 4 bases from J; junction bases left unmatched: 7. Per the germline V gene, CDR1 is LGHNA and CDR2 is YNFKEQ. The DNA of the CDR3 is TGTGCCAGCAGCCACTCAGGGACTAGCGGGGGGGGAGCAGATACGCAGTATTTT. It codes for CASSHSGTSGGGADTQYF.